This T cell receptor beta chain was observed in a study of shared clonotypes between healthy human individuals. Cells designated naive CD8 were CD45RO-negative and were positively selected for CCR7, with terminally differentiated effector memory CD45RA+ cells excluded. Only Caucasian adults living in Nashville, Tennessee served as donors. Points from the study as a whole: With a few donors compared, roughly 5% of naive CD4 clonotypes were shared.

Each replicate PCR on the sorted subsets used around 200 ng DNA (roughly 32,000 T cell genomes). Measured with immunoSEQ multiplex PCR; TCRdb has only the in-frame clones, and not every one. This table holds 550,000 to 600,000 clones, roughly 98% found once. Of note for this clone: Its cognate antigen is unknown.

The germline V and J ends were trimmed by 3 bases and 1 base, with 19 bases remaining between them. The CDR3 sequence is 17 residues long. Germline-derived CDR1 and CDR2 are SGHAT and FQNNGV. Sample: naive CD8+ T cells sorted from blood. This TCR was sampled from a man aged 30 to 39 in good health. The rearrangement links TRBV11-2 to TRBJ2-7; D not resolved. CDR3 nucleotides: TGTGCCAGCAGCTTTCCTATTATGGGTCGCCCTTCCTACGAGCAGTACTTC. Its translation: CASSFPIMGRPSYEQYF.